One and the same sample provided the 2 T cell receptor beta chains below, sequenced in a study of shared clonotypes between healthy human individuals. Data came from immunoSEQ multiplex PCR; TCRdb stores just in-frame clones and leaves some out. This sample carries about 2.1 million clones, more than 85% of them seen once, and the ten largest clones take under 2%. CD45RO negativity and positive selection for CCR7 defined naive CD8 cells, a population that excluded terminally differentiated effector memory CD45RA+ cells. Material: naive CD8+ T cells from PBMCs. These receptors originate from a man aged 18 to 29 in good health. Some clones in this sample may be carry-over from other donors' samples.

The chain joins TRBV7-9 to TRBJ2-5; no firm D call. CDR3 length: 13 amino acids. CDR1 is SEHNR, CDR2 FQNEAQ, per germline (reference sequence). V was pared by 1 base and J by 4 bases, with 7 bases between. The CDR3 spells CASSLEHGETQYF. The CDR3 DNA follows: TGTGCCAGCAGCTTAGAACACGGAGAGACCCAGTACTTC.

The CDR3 spells CASRQGSGETQYF. The CDR3, as DNA: TGTGCCAGCCGACAGGGTAGTGGAGAGACCCAGTACTTC. This sequence joins TRBV7-9 and TRBJ2-5, with 7 bases lining up with TRBD1. The CDR3 totals 13 residues. V trimming: 8 bases; J trimming: 4 bases; junction bases outside the gene matches: 7. Germline CDR1 SEHNR, CDR2 FQNEAQ (reference sequence).